One and the same sample provided the 27 T cell receptor beta chains below, sequenced in a study of CD8 T cells in Susac syndrome. Random hexamers were used to reverse transcribe roughly 0.45 to 1 ug of RNA. Using its own MiXCR run on the immunoSEQ multiplex PCR reads, TCRdb lists one record per CDR3 protein. Here the sample spans approximately 120,000 distinct CDR3 sequences, over 90% being singletons. The specimen sequenced was CD8+ T cells from PBMCs. The receptors derive from a human donor with multiple sclerosis.

The rearrangement uses TRBV2 and TRBJ2-3, with D maybe TRBD2 (5 bases). V was shortened by 0 bases and J by 4 bases, with 17 bases between the two germline ends. Germline CDR1 reads SNHLY; CDR2 reads FYNNEI. The CDR3 covers 17 residues. CDR3 in amino acids: CASSEALRPYGADTQYF. The CDR3 DNA reads as TGTGCCAGCAGTGAAGCGCTTAGGCCCTACGGGGCAGATACGCAGTATTTT.

V is TRBV19 and J is TRBJ2-2; 7 bases align to TRBD1. The CDR3 loop spans 13 amino acids. The germline V gene has CDR1 LNHDA and CDR2 SQIVND (reference sequence). Germline trimming cut 6 bases from V and 5 bases from J; bases unmatched to any gene: 3. DNA for the CDR3: TGTGCCAGTAGGACGACAGGGACCGGGGAGCTGTTTTTT. Translation: CASRTTGTGELFF.

This chain uses TRBV28 with TRBJ2-5; either TRBD1 or TRBD2 may supply D (6 bases each). Trimming left V 6 bases short and J 5 bases short, with 19 bases between. The CDR3 covers 15 residues. Looked up from germline, CDR1 is MDHEN and CDR2 is SYDVKM. CDR3: CASSLGTGAGETQYF. DNA of the CDR3: TGTGCCAGCAGCCTCGGGACGGGGGCAGGGGAGACCCAGTACTTC.

The chain carries TRBV2 and TRBJ2-7; 8 nucleotides line up with TRBD2. V trimming: 10 bases; J trimming: 6 bases; junction bases outside the gene matches: 11. This CDR3 is 13 amino acids long. The germline V gene has CDR1 SNHLY and CDR2 FYNNEI. CDR3 protein: CATPTAGGREQYV. The CDR3 DNA reads as TGTGCCACCCCAACCGCGGGGGGCCGCGAGCAGTACGTC.

The chain combines TRBV5-1 with TRBJ2-7, with 7 bases lining up with TRBD2. The trim removed 0 bases at V and 0 bases at J, leaving 3 bases unmatched. CDR1 and CDR2 from the germline V gene are SGHRS and YFSETQ. CDR3 size: 15 residues. CDR3 nucleotides: TGCGCCAGCAGCTTGGGGGAGGGAAGCTCCTACGAGCAGTACGTC. It specifies CASSLGEGSSYEQYV.

The chain recombines TRBV10-2 with TRBJ2-7; maybe TRBD1 (6 bases). The CDR3 runs 18 residues. Trimming cost V 6 bases and J 3 bases, with 27 bases left between them. Germline values: CDR1 WSHSY, CDR2 SAAADI. CDR3 sequence: CASRGGQPPANTNYEQYV. CDR3 nucleotides: TGCGCCAGCAGAGGAGGACAGCCCCCAGCGAACACAAACTACGAGCAGTACGTC.

This rearrangement joins TRBV30 to TRBJ2-2; D uncertain. Germline V gene data show CDR1 as GTSNPN and CDR2 as SVGIG (reference sequence). The CDR3 is made up of 13 amino acids. Trimming removed 7 bases at V and 6 bases at J, with 15 bases between. The CDR3 nucleotides read TGTGCCTTAATCCTCGAGGTTCCCGGGGAGCTGTTTTTT. Translation: CALILEVPGELFF.

The J gene is TRBJ2-5, the V gene TRBV20-1; D assignment may be TRBD1 or TRBD2 (7 bases each). CDR1 and CDR2 (germline): DFQATT, SNEGSKA (reference sequence). With 2 bases removed from V and 3 bases from J, the gap between germline ends came to 10 bases. CDR3 length: 13 amino acids. The CDR3 here is CSARQGGEETQYF. CDR3 coding DNA: TGCAGTGCTAGACAGGGGGGGGAAGAGACCCAGTACTTC.

The chain uses TRBV14 and TRBJ2-7; D is unclear. With 4 bases removed from V and 4 bases from J, the gap between germline ends came to 11 bases. Germline loops: CDR1 SGHDN, CDR2 FVKESK. The CDR3 length is 13 residues. The CDR3 nucleotides read TGTGCCAGCAGCCCTGTCAGCCCTTACGAGCAGTACTTC. Protein product: CASSPVSPYEQYF.

The genes are TRBV20-1 and TRBJ2-2, with 13 bases fitting TRBD2. Germline V gives CDR1 DFQATT, CDR2 SNEGSKA (reference sequence). J lost 7 bases, V lost 1 base, and 15 bases had no gene match. This CDR3 spans 19 amino acids. For the CDR3, the DNA is TGCAGTGCTAGAGGCCTCTGGACTAGCGGGGGCGAGGGTGGCGGGGAGCTGTTTTTT. It yields the protein CSARGLWTSGGEGGGELFF.

The chain is built from TRBV4-2 and TRBJ1-1, with 7 bases identical to TRBD1. The CDR3 extends over 15 amino acids. Germline CDR1 and CDR2: LGHNA and YNFKEQ. The V gene end was trimmed by 0 bases and the J gene end by 6 bases; junction bases not matched to a gene: 7. The CDR3 reads CASSQDAGGLAEAFF. The CDR3 DNA reads TGTGCCAGCAGCCAAGATGCAGGGGGTCTGGCTGAAGCTTTCTTT.

The V gene is TRBV7-7, the J gene TRBJ2-1; TRBD1 aligns across 7 bases. Germline trimming cut 5 bases from V and 7 bases from J; bases unmatched to any gene: 11. The CDR3 has 15 amino acids. CDR1 SSHAT and CDR2 FNYEAQ come from the germline V gene (reference sequence). DNA for the CDR3: TGTGCCAGCAGCGTAGGACAGGCCCCGGGGAATGAGCAGTTCTTC. Translating gives CASSVGQAPGNEQFF.

The rearrangement uses TRBV30 and TRBJ2-1; D remains unclear. The V gene lost 5 bases and the J gene lost 6 bases, with 11 bases spanning the gap. The germline CDR1 and CDR2 sequences are GTSNPN and SVGIG (reference sequence). The CDR3 extends over 12 amino acids. CDR3 coding DNA: TGTGCCTGGGGCCAGCTGACCAATGAGCAGTTCTTC. Residues: CAWGQLTNEQFF.

The sample holds a few counts of this clonotype. The V and J genes are TRBV24-1 and TRBJ2-5; D gene uncertain. With 1 base removed from V and 0 bases from J, the gap between germline ends came to 5 bases. This CDR3 has 14 residues. Germline V gene sequence: CDR1 KGHDR, CDR2 SFDVKD. In nucleotides, the CDR3 is TGTGCCACCAGTGATTTCGTGGACCAAGAGACCCAGTACTTC. Encoded protein: CATSDFVDQETQYF.

The chain links TRBV9 to TRBJ1-2; no firm D call. Germline CDR1 SGDLS, CDR2 YYNGEE. This CDR3 spans 12 amino acids. V lost 0 bases to trimming and J lost 7 bases, with 7 bases between them. CDR3 in amino acids: CASSVDGSGYTF. For the CDR3, the DNA is TGTGCCAGCAGCGTAGACGGAAGTGGCTACACCTTC.

CDR3 sequence (DNA): TGTGCCAGCAGCTTAGTCAGGGTCCCTGAAGCTTTCTTT. This codes for CASSLVRVPEAFF. This chain links TRBV7-9 with TRBJ1-1, with D possibly TRBD1 on 5 matching bases. Trimming took 1 base from V and 6 from J, leaving 9 bases between them. CDR1 and CDR2 from the germline V gene are SEHNR and FQNEAQ (reference sequence). This CDR3 spans 13 amino acids. Combining the CDR3 with reference TRBV7-9 and TRBJ1-1 gives the whole variable domain DTGVSQNPRHKITKRGQNVTFRCDPISEHNRLYWYRQTLGQGPEFLTYFQNEAQLEKSRLLSDRFSAERPKGSFSTLEIQRTEQGDSAMYLCASSLVRVPEAFFGQGTRLTVV.

This chain uses TRBV10-3 with TRBJ2-2; maybe TRBD2 (5 bases). The germline gives CDR1 ENHRY, CDR2 SYGVKD. The length of the CDR3 is 15 residues. V lost 7 bases and J 3 bases, leaving 15 bases between the germline ends. CDR3 sequence: CAIKWRGIDTGELFF. The CDR3 DNA follows: TGTGCCATCAAGTGGCGAGGGATCGACACCGGGGAGCTGTTTTTT.

The J gene is TRBJ2-2, the V gene TRBV30; 8 nucleotides line up with TRBD2. This CDR3 has 13 residues. Per germline, CDR1 GTSNPN and CDR2 SVGIG (reference sequence). Germline trimming cut 0 bases from V and 6 bases from J; bases unmatched to any gene: 0. In DNA form, the CDR3 reads TGTGCCTGGAGTGTCGGGAGGGCCGGGGAGCTGTTTTTT. Its translation is CAWSVGRAGELFF.

The chain links TRBV13 to TRBJ1-5; D is ambiguous. V dropped 2 bases and J dropped 2 bases, with 16 bases sitting between them. This CDR3 contains 17 residues. The germline gives CDR1 PRHDT, CDR2 FYEKMQ (reference sequence). CDR3 in DNA: TGTGCCAGCAGCTTATGGCCGGGGAGATTGGGCAATCAGCCCCAGCATTTT. Translating gives CASSLWPGRLGNQPQHF.

V and J are TRBV7-9 and TRBJ1-1; tentative D call: TRBD1 (6 bases). CDR3 size: 17 residues. Germline V lookup: CDR1 SEHNR, CDR2 FQNEAQ (reference sequence). Trimming took 5 bases from V and 1 from J, leaving 20 bases between them. The CDR3 nucleotides are TGTGCCAGCAGCCCCATAAGGGCGGGGGCGGGGAACACTGAAGCTTTCTTT. This sequence encodes CASSPIRAGAGNTEAFF.

This chain uses TRBV7-3 with TRBJ2-2; tentative D call: TRBD1 (5 bases). The V gene lost 2 bases and the J gene lost 3 bases, with 10 bases spanning the gap. The CDR3 runs 15 residues. From germline, CDR1 is SGHTA and CDR2 FQGTGA. CDR3 bases: TGTGCCAGCAGCTTATCGGCAGGGTACACCGGGGAGCTGTTTTTT. Protein product: CASSLSAGYTGELFF.

This clonotype was detected once. The chain uses TRBV7-9 and TRBJ2-3; 11 bases match TRBD2. Per the germline V gene, CDR1 is SEHNR and CDR2 is FQNEAQ (reference sequence). The V segment lost 0 bases and the J segment 0 bases; nucleotides outside the gene matches: 8. CDR3 length: 19 amino acids. The CDR3: CASSLADSWTSGSTDTQYF. In DNA form, the CDR3 reads TGTGCCAGCAGCTTAGCGGATTCTTGGACTAGCGGGAGCACAGATACGCAGTATTTT.

This clonotype has a single count. This chain links TRBV6-2 or TRBV6-3 with TRBJ1-2; no definite D call. Trimming left V 2 bases short and J 3 bases short, with 10 bases between. This CDR3 is 14 amino acids long. Per the germline V gene, CDR1 is MNHEY and CDR2 is SVGEGT. The CDR3 coding sequence is TGTGCCAGCAGTTACCCAGACGGATACTATGGCTACACCTTC. Amino acid sequence: CASSYPDGYYGYTF.

V gene TRBV5-5 combines with J gene TRBJ1-1, with D possibly matching TRBD1 (5 bases). The germline gives CDR1 SGHKS, CDR2 YYEKEE (reference sequence). Trimming took 0 bases from V and 7 from J, leaving 7 bases between them. The CDR3 extends over 12 amino acids. The CDR3 region has the DNA TGTGCCAGCAGCTTGGCCCAGGGTGAAGCTTTCTTT. As protein: CASSLAQGEAFF.

This chain connects TRBV20-1 to TRBJ2-7; TRBD2 aligns across 12 bases. V lost 0 bases to trimming and J lost 3 bases; unmatched junction nucleotides: 6. Germline CDR1 reads DFQATT; CDR2 reads SNEGSKA (reference sequence). This CDR3 is built from 16 residues. For the CDR3, the DNA is TGCAGTGCTAGAGATTTATCGGGACTAGCGGGCTACGAGCAGTACTTC. Its translation: CSARDLSGLAGYEQYF.

CDR3 residues: CASSSFVGGNTGELFF. CDR3 bases: TGTGCCAGCAGCTCTTTTGTTGGAGGCAACACCGGGGAGCTGTTTTTT. The gene calls are TRBV7-9 and TRBJ2-2; D is possibly TRBD2 (5 bases). The CDR3 has 16 amino acids. The germline V and J ends were trimmed by 4 bases and 2 bases, with 14 bases remaining between them. Looked up from germline, CDR1 is SEHNR and CDR2 is FQNEAQ (reference sequence).

V usage is TRBV28 and J usage is TRBJ1-5; D is unclear. Germline V lookup: CDR1 MDHEN, CDR2 SYDVKM. The CDR3 spans 12 residues. V lost 2 bases and J lost 7, with 6 bases in between. CDR3 bases: TGTGCCAGCAGTTTAAGGACGCAGCCCCAGCATTTT. Amino acids: CASSLRTQPQHF.